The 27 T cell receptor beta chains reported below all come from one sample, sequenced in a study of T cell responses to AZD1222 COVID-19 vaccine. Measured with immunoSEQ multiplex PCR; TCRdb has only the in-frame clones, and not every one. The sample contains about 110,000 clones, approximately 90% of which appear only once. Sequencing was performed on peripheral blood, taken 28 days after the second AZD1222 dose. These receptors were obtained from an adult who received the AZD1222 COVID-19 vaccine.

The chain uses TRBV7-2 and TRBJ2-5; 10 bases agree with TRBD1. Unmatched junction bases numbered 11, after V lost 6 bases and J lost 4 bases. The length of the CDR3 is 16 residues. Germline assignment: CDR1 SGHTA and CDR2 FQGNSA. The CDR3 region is CASRPAPGQGRETQYF. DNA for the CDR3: TGTGCCAGCAGACCTGCCCCGGGACAGGGGAGAGAGACCCAGTACTTC.

Written as DNA, the CDR3 is TGCGCCAGCAGGCACGGGGACAGGGGTAGGGAGACCCAGTACTTC. It yields the protein CASRHGDRGRETQYF. The chain is built from TRBV5-1 and TRBJ2-5; 10 nucleotides agree with TRBD1. Unmatched junction bases numbered 9, after V lost 5 bases and J lost 5 bases. CDR3 size: 15 residues. Germline V gene sequence: CDR1 SGHRS, CDR2 YFSETQ.

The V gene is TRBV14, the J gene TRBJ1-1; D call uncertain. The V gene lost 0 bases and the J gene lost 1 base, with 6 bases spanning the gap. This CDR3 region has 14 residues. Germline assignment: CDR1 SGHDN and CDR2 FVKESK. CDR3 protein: CASSQDLWNTEAFF. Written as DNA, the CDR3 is TGTGCCAGCAGCCAAGATTTGTGGAACACTGAAGCTTTCTTT.

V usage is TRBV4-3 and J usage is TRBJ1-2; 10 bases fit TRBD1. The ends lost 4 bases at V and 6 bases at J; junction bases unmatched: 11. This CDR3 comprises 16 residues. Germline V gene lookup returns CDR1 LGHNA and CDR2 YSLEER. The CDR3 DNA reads TGCGCCAGCAGCCGCATAAACCTGGGGACAGGGGATGGCTACACCTTC. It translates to CASSRINLGTGDGYTF.

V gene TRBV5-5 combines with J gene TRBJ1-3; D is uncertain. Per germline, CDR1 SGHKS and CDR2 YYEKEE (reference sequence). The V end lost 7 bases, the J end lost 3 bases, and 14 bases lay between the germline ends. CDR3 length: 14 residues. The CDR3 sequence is CASGRADGGNTIYF. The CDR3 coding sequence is TGTGCCAGCGGTCGGGCAGACGGTGGAAACACCATATATTTT.

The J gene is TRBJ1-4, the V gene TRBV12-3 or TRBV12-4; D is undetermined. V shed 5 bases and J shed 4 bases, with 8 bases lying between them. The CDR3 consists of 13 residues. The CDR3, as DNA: TGTGCCAGCAGTCTCGGCCTTAATGAAAAACTGTTTTTT. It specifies CASSLGLNEKLFF.

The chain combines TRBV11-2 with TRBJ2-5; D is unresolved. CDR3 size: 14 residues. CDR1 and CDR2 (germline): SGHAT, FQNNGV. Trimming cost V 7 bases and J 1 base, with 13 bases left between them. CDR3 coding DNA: TGTGCCAGCACCTCTTCAGCAGTCCAAGAGACCCAGTACTTC. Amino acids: CASTSSAVQETQYF.

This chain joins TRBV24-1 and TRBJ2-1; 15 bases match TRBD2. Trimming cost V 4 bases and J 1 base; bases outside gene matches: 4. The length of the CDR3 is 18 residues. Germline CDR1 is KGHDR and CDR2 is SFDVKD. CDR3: CATSDPGTSGGSYNEQFF. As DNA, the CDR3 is TGTGCCACCAGTGACCCCGGGACTAGCGGGGGGTCCTACAATGAGCAGTTCTTC.

CDR3: CASSLTTGENIQYF. CDR3 DNA: TGTGCCAGCAGCTTGACGACAGGGGAAAACATTCAGTACTTC. V gene TRBV7-8 combines with J gene TRBJ2-4; 8 bases match TRBD1. CDR3 length equals 14 residues. The V gene end was trimmed by 3 bases and the J gene end by 5 bases; junction bases not matched to a gene: 3. Germline-derived CDR1 and CDR2 are SGHVS and FQNEAQ.

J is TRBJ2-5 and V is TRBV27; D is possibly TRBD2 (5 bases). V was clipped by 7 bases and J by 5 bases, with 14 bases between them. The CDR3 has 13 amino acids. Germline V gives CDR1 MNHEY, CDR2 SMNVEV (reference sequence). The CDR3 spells CASIPAQRETQYF. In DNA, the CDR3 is TGTGCCAGCATCCCGGCCCAGCGGGAGACCCAGTACTTC.

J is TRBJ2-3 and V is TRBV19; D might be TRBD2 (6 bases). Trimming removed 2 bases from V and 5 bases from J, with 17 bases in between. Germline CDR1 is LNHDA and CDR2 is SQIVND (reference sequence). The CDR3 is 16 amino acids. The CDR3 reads CASSITPRYSGDTQYF. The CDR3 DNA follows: TGTGCCAGTAGTATAACTCCTCGATATAGCGGAGATACGCAGTATTTT. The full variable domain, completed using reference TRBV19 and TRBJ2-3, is DGGITQSPKYLFRKEGQNVTLSCEQNLNHDAMYWYRQDPGQGLRLIYYSQIVNDFQKGDIAEGYSVSREKKESFPLTVTSAQKNPTAFYLCASSITPRYSGDTQYFGPGTRLTVL.

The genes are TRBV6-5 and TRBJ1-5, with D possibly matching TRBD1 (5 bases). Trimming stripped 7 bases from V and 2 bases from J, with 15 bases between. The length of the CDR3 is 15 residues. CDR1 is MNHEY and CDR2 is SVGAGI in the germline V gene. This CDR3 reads CASTLAQGGNQPQHF. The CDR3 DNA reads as TGTGCCAGCACCCTAGCCCAGGGCGGCAATCAGCCCCAGCATTTT.

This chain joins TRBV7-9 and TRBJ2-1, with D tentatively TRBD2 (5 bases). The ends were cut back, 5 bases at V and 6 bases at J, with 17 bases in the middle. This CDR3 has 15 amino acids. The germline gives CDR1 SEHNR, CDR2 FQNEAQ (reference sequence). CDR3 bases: TGTGCCAGCAGCCCGGACTTGGCATCATCCAATGAGCAGTTCTTC. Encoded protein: CASSPDLASSNEQFF.

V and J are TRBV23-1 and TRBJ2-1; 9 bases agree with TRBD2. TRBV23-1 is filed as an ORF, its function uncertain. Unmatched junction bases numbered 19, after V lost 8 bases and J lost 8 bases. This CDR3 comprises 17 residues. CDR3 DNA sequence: TGCGCCAGCCAAACCCCCCAGCGGGAGGCCCTTGAGGATGAGCAGTTCTTC. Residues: CASQTPQREALEDEQFF.

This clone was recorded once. For the CDR3, the DNA is TGCAGCGCCTCAGGGTTGTATGGCTACACCTTC. Protein sequence: CSASGLYGYTF. This sequence joins TRBV29-1 and TRBJ1-2; D possibly corresponds to TRBD1 (5 bases). Germline V lookup: CDR1 SQVTM, CDR2 ANQGSEA. V was cut by 7 bases and J by 5 bases, with 11 bases left in between. The CDR3 totals 11 residues.

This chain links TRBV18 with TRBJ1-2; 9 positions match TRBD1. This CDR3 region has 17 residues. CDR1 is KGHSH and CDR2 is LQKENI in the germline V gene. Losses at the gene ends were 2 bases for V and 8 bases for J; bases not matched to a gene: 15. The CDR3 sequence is CASSPVPGQGAGSGYTF. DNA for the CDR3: TGTGCCAGCTCACCAGTCCCGGGACAGGGAGCAGGCTCCGGCTACACCTTC. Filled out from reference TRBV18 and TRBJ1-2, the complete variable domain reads NAGVMQNPRHLVRRRGQEARLRCSPMKGHSHVYWYRQLPEEGLKFMVYLQKENIIDESGMPKERFSAEFPKEGPSILRIQQVVRGDSAAYFCASSPVPGQGAGSGYTFGSGTRLTVV.

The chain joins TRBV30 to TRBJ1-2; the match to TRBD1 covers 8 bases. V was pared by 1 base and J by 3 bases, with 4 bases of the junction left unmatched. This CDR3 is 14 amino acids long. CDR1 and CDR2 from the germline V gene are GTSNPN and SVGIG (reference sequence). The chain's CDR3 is CAWSARTGYYGYTF. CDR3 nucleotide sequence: TGTGCCTGGAGTGCCCGGACAGGGTACTATGGCTACACCTTC.

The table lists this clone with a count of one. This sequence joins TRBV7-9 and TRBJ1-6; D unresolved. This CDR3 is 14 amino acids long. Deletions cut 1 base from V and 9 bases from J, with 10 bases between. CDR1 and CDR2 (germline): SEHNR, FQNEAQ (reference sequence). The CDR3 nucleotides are TGTGCCAGCAGCTTAGGTGGTTCGGGTTCACCCCTCCACTTT. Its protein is CASSLGGSGSPLHF.

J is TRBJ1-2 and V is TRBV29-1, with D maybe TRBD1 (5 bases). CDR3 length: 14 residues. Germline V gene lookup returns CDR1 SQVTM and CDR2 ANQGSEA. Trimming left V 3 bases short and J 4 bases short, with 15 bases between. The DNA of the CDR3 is TGCAGCGTTGAGGCAGGGAGCCTGGGCTATGGCTACACCTTC. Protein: CSVEAGSLGYGYTF.

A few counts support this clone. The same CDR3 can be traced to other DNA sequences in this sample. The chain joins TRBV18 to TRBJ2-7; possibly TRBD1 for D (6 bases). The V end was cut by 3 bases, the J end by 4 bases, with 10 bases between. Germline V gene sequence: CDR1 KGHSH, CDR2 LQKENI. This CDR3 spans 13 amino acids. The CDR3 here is CASSPTGTYEQYF. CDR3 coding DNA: TGTGCCAGCTCACCGACCGGGACATACGAGCAGTACTTC. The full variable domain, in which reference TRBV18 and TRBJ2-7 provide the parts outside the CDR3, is NAGVMQNPRHLVRRRGQEARLRCSPMKGHSHVYWYRQLPEEGLKFMVYLQKENIIDESGMPKERFSAEFPKEGPSILRIQQVVRGDSAAYFCASSPTGTYEQYFGPGTRLTVT.

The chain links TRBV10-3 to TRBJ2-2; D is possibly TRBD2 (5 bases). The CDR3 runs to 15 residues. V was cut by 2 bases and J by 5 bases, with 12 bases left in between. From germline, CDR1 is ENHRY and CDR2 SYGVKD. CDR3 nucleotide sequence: TGTGCCATCAGTGAGGAGGGAGTTCGAACCGGGGAGCTGTTTTTT. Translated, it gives CAISEEGVRTGELFF.

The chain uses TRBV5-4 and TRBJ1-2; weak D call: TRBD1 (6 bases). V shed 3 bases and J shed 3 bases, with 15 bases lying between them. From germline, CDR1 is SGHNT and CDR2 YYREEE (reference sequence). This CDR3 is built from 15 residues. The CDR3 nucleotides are TGTGCCAGCAGCTGGGGAGGGGGGCACTACTATGGCTACACCTTC. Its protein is CASSWGGGHYYGYTF.

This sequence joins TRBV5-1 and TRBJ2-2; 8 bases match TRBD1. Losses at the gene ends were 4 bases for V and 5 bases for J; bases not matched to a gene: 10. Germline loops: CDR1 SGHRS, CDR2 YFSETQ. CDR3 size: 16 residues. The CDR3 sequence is CASSPAPGGPTGELFF. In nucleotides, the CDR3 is TGCGCCAGCAGCCCCGCACCAGGGGGCCCGACCGGGGAGCTGTTTTTT.

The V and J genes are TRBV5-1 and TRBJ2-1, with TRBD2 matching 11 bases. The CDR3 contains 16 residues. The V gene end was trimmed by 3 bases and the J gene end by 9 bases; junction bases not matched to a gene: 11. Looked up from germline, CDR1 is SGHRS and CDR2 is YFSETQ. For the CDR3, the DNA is TGCGCCAGCAGCTCGACTAGCGGGGTGTCCTTGAGTGAGCAGTTCTTC. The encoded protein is CASSSTSGVSLSEQFF.

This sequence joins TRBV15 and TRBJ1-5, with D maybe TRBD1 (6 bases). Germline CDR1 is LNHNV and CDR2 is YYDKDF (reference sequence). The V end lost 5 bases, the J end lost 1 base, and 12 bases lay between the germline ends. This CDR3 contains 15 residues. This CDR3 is CATSLEGESNQPQHF. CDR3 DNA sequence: TGTGCCACCAGCCTCGAGGGGGAAAGCAATCAGCCCCAGCATTTT.

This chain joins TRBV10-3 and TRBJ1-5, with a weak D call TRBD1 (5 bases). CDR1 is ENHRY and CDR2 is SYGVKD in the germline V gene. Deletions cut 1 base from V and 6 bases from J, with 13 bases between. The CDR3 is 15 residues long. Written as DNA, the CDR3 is TGTGCCATCAGTGAGTACGGGGGATTGGGTCAGCCCCAGCATTTT. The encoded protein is CAISEYGGLGQPQHF.

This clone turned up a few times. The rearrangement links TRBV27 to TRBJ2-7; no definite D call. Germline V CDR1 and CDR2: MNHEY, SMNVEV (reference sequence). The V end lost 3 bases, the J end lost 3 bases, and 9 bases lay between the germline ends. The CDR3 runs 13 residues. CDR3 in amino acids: CASSLEVGYEQYF. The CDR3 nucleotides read TGTGCCAGCAGTTTGGAAGTTGGCTACGAGCAGTACTTC.